This T cell receptor beta chain stems from a study of T-cell memory formation after mild COVID-19. TCRdb processed the 5' RACE reads anew with MiXCR; each CDR3 protein has one entry. The table shows roughly 510,000 distinct CDR3 sequences, with 17% occurring only once. Study-wide results and caveats: Clones that shrank (day 15 to 85) were balanced CD4/CD8, whereas later expanders leaned CD4+. In second-wave clones peaking day 37, SARS-CoV-2 specificity remained unconfirmed. Pre-infection memory carried some responding clones, suggesting that cross-reactive memory joined.

As concerns this clonotype: The antigen remains undetermined.

The CDR3 extends over 15 amino acids. Germline values: CDR1 KGHSH, CDR2 LQKENI. V gave up 3 bases and J gave up 3 bases; unmatched junction bases: 6. Specimen: PBMCs or a T cell subset sorted from them (not recorded which). This sequence originates from an adult woman who had mild COVID-19 (a few samples of this study predate the infection). Cell type and time point are not known. V gene TRBV18 combines with J gene TRBJ2-7, with 9 bases identical to TRBD2. The CDR3 nucleotides are TGTGCCAGCTCACCCTCTCTAGCGGGGTACTACGAGCAGTACTTC. It is translated as CASSPSLAGYYEQYF.